This record concerns one TCR beta chain sequence. Its antigen is not identified. The data were obtained in a study of T cell repertoires in cytomegalovirus infection. For the study at large: CMV infection plus the matching HLA type was flagged by public TCR beta signatures.

The V gene lost 3 bases and the J gene lost 4 bases, with 9 bases spanning the gap. The CDR3 runs to 14 residues. CDR1 is MDHEN and CDR2 is SYDVKM in the germline V gene. Each CDR3 protein is one row after TCRdb ran MiXCR on the reads. The sample holds about 770,000 distinct CDR3 sequences, about 29% seen once. Material: cultured CD8+ T cells from PBMCs, obtained from culture after CMV antigen stimulation. The TCR sequence derives from a human donor in good health (CMV status not recorded). Some clones in this sample may be carry-over from other donors' samples. The chain has TRBV28 and TRBJ2-2; unclear D gene. This chain's CDR3 is CASSFGRTTGELFF. CDR3 sequence (DNA): TGTGCCAGCAGTTTTGGGCGGACCACCGGGGAGCTGTTTTTT.